This passage covers 32 T cell receptor beta chains from one sample sequenced in a study of cytomegalovirus exposure and HLA in healthy donors. Primers included in the PCR were 60 Vbeta and 13 Jbeta primers. Produced via immunoSEQ multiplex PCR; TCRdb's table is partial and in-frame only. The table lists 170,000 or so clones, 70% to 85% of them singletons, with 4.8% in the top ten. The material sequenced was PBMCs. The receptors were sampled from a man aged 18-30 years in good health and CMV-seronegative.

The chain links TRBV7-9 to TRBJ1-2; D gene unclear. The CDR3 has 15 amino acids. Per the germline V gene, CDR1 is SEHNR and CDR2 is FQNEAQ (reference sequence). Trimming stripped 5 bases from V and 0 bases from J, with 13 bases between. CDR3 bases: TGTGCCAGCAGCAACCCCTCACCAGCTAACTATGGCTACACCTTC. Residues: CASSNPSPANYGYTF.

This chain connects TRBV10-1 to TRBJ2-1; the D gene is possibly TRBD2 (6 bases). V gave up 5 bases and J gave up 8 bases, with 16 bases separating them. Germline CDR1 is WNHNN and CDR2 is SYGVQD (reference sequence). CDR3 size: 14 residues. CDR3 coding DNA: TGCGCCAGCAGTAAGACGGGAGTGACACATGAGCAGTTCTTC. It translates to CASSKTGVTHEQFF.

This sequence joins TRBV7-2 and TRBJ2-1, with D possibly TRBD2 on 5 matching bases. The ends were cut back, 8 bases at V and 5 bases at J, with 16 bases in the middle. The germline V gene has CDR1 SGHTA and CDR2 FQGNSA. There are 14 residues in the CDR3. CDR3 coding DNA: TGTGCCAGCCTTCGCGGCGGGCCTAACAATGAGCAGTTCTTC. It encodes CASLRGGPNNEQFF.

CDR3 loop: CASSQGDTPYEQYF. Here the CDR3 DNA reads TGTGCCAGCAGCCAAGGGGACACCCCCTACGAGCAGTACTTC. This chain joins TRBV4-2 and TRBJ2-5; perhaps TRBD1 as D (6 bases). The DNA end is a closer match to TRBJ2-7, so the J assignment may be wrong. CDR3 length: 14 amino acids. The V gene's germline CDR1 is LGHNA and CDR2 YNFKEQ.

The CDR3: CASSLGRTGTGNGYTF. The DNA for the CDR3 is TGTGCCAGCAGCTTGGGACGAACCGGGACAGGGAATGGCTACACCTTC. The genes are TRBV5-6 and TRBJ1-2; 9 bases are a match to TRBD1. This CDR3 spans 16 amino acids. Germline V gene sequence: CDR1 SGHDT, CDR2 YYEEEE. V was pared by 0 bases and J by 6 bases, with 9 bases of the junction left unmatched.

This clone was detected once. The chain employs TRBV30 and TRBJ2-2; the D is unclear. Germline V gene lookup returns CDR1 GTSNPN and CDR2 SVGIG (reference sequence). With 2 bases removed from V and 6 bases from J, the gap between germline ends came to 10 bases. CDR3 length equals 13 residues. This CDR3 reads CAWSISGAGELFF. The DNA for the CDR3 is TGTGCCTGGAGTATATCAGGCGCCGGGGAGCTGTTTTTT.

The genes are TRBV10-1 and TRBJ2-2; possible D gene TRBD1, 6 bases. CDR1 and CDR2 from the germline V gene are WNHNN and SYGVQD (reference sequence). Trimming stripped 3 bases from V and 6 bases from J, with 11 bases between. This CDR3 region has 14 residues. As DNA, the CDR3 is TGCGCCAGCAGTGATTTTGAGGGGGCCGGGGAGCTGTTTTTT. Translated, it gives CASSDFEGAGELFF.

In this sample, this clone turned up a few times. The gene calls are TRBV7-9 and TRBJ2-7, with 7 nucleotides matching TRBD1. After removal of 5 bases from V and 13 bases from J, the junction contained 8 bases not matched to a gene. CDR3 length equals 11 residues. Germline V gene data show CDR1 as SEHNR and CDR2 as FQNEAQ (reference sequence). CDR3 sequence (DNA): TGTGCCAGCAGCCCGGACCGGGACAGATACTTC. This translates into CASSPDRDRYF.

The rearrangement joins TRBV6-5 to TRBJ2-2; possibly TRBD1 for D (5 bases). Deletions cut 10 bases from V and 7 bases from J, with 16 bases between. Germline V CDR1 and CDR2: MNHEY, SVGAGI. The CDR3 covers 13 residues. The CDR3 loop is CAIRRAGYGELFF. CDR3 bases: TGTGCCATCCGACGGGCAGGGTACGGGGAGCTGTTTTTT.

The table lists this clone with a count of one. V and J are TRBV29-1 and TRBJ1-5; D may be TRBD1 (5 bases). The CDR3 covers 16 residues. CDR1 is SQVTM, CDR2 ANQGSEA, per germline. Trimming cost V 0 bases and J 2 bases, with 14 bases left between them. The CDR3 DNA is TGCAGCGTTGAAGATCCCAGGGAGGGCGGCAATCAGCCCCAGCATTTT. The encoded protein is CSVEDPREGGNQPQHF.

The chain links TRBV7-2 to TRBJ2-1, with D perhaps TRBD2 (6 bases). The CDR3 covers 15 residues. Trimming left V 3 bases short and J 3 bases short, with 12 bases between. Germline CDR1 is SGHTA and CDR2 is FQGNSA. The CDR3 DNA reads as TGTGCCAGCAGCTTGTACGGGGGTGACTACAATGAGCAGTTCTTC. It yields the protein CASSLYGGDYNEQFF.

The chain recombines TRBV18 with TRBJ1-4, with 7 bases lining up with TRBD1. Germline-derived CDR1 and CDR2 are KGHSH and LQKENI. V was clipped by 3 bases and J by 3 bases; unmatched bases: 1. CDR3 length: 14 residues. In DNA form, the CDR3 reads TGTGCCAGCTCACCCGGGACAGCTAATGAAAAACTGTTTTTT. It yields the protein CASSPGTANEKLFF.

This clone has a single count. The chain is built from TRBV4-1 and TRBJ1-1, with D unresolved. V was shortened by 5 bases and J by 0 bases, with 10 bases between the two germline ends. The CDR3 spans 14 residues. The germline CDR1 and CDR2 sequences are MGHRA and YSYEKL. The CDR3 DNA reads TGCGCCAGCAGCGGAGGCCTGCTGAACACTGAAGCTTTCTTT. This gives the protein CASSGGLLNTEAFF.

The genes are TRBV6-6 and TRBJ1-5, with a possible D match to TRBD1 (6 bases). The V end was cut by 4 bases, the J end by 6 bases, with 13 bases between. This CDR3 contains 14 residues. Germline loops: CDR1 MNHNY, CDR2 SVGAGI (reference sequence). The CDR3 DNA follows: TGTGCCAGCAGTTCCGGACAGCCTAGTCAGCCCCAGCATTTT. It is translated as CASSSGQPSQPQHF.

This rearrangement joins TRBV6-1 to TRBJ1-1, with D perhaps matching TRBD1 (6 bases). This CDR3 region has 13 residues. In germline, CDR1 is MNHNS, CDR2 SASEGT. V lost 11 bases, J lost 4 bases, and 17 bases lay in between. CDR3 region: CAGKDRWGTEAFF. Written as DNA, the CDR3 is TGTGCCGGAAAAGACAGGTGGGGCACTGAAGCTTTCTTT.

This clone was picked up one time. The rearrangement joins TRBV28 to TRBJ1-2, with 7 bases that match TRBD1. Trimming took 3 bases from V and 1 from J; bases not matched to a gene: 5. Germline V lookup: CDR1 MDHEN, CDR2 SYDVKM. The CDR3 has 15 residues. CDR3: CASSFGTAINYGYTF. The CDR3 DNA is TGTGCCAGCAGTTTCGGGACAGCCATTAACTATGGCTACACCTTC.

The gene calls are TRBV7-9 and TRBJ2-7; 9 positions match TRBD2. This CDR3 has 14 amino acids. J lost 4 bases, V lost 5 bases, and 6 bases had no gene match. CDR1 SEHNR and CDR2 FQNEAQ come from the germline V gene (reference sequence). The CDR3: CASSLGLAGYEQYF. CDR3 nucleotide sequence: TGTGCCAGCAGCCTGGGACTAGCCGGTTACGAGCAGTACTTC.

J is TRBJ2-2 and V is TRBV6-1, with a weak D call TRBD2 (6 bases). Per the germline V gene, CDR1 is MNHNS and CDR2 is SASEGT. Trimming left V 8 bases short and J 6 bases short, with 19 bases between. The CDR3 runs to 15 residues. The CDR3 DNA reads as TGTGCCAGCGGAGGACTATCTCTACTCGCCGGGGAGCTGTTTTTT. Protein product: CASGGLSLLAGELFF.

About this clone itself: This same CDR3 is encoded by further DNA sequences in the sample. This rearrangement joins TRBV7-9 to TRBJ1-5; TRBD1 is a possible D gene (6 bases). This CDR3 spans 13 amino acids. Trimming cost V 5 bases and J 5 bases, with 10 bases left between them. Germline V gives CDR1 SEHNR, CDR2 FQNEAQ (reference sequence). In DNA, the CDR3 is TGTGCCAGCAGCCTGGACAGTCATCAGCCCCAGCATTTT. It codes for CASSLDSHQPQHF.

V usage is TRBV7-8 and J usage is TRBJ2-2; maybe TRBD2 (5 bases). Trimming cost V 1 base and J 6 bases, with 6 bases left between them. This CDR3 comprises 13 residues. CDR1 and CDR2 from the germline V gene are SGHVS and FQNEAQ. CDR3 amino acids: CASSLVEAGELFF. CDR3 DNA: TGTGCCAGCAGCTTAGTGGAGGCCGGGGAGCTGTTTTTT.

CDR3 nucleotides: TGCAGCGTTGAAGCCCAGCAGGGTGAAGCTTTCTTT. This sequence encodes CSVEAQQGEAFF. J is TRBJ1-1 and V is TRBV29-1, with D possibly being TRBD1 (5 bases). The CDR3 spans 12 residues. Per germline, CDR1 SQVTM and CDR2 ANQGSEA. V dropped 1 base and J dropped 7 bases, with 10 bases sitting between them.

This chain uses TRBV4-1 with TRBJ2-3; a possible D gene is TRBD1 (5 bases). Per germline, CDR1 MGHRA and CDR2 YSYEKL. This CDR3 spans 19 amino acids. The ends were cut back, 0 bases at V and 2 bases at J, with 21 bases in the middle. CDR3 amino acids: CASSQEEHGPTAITDTQYF. The CDR3 DNA is TGCGCCAGCAGCCAAGAGGAACATGGCCCGACAGCTATCACAGATACGCAGTATTTT.

The chain is built from TRBV2 and TRBJ1-4; D possibly corresponds to TRBD1 (5 bases). V was clipped by 7 bases and J by 7 bases, with 16 bases between them. Germline V CDR1 and CDR2: SNHLY, FYNNEI. The CDR3 totals 14 residues. The CDR3 sequence: CASNWGDSGEKLFF. The CDR3 DNA sequence: TGTGCCAGCAACTGGGGGGATTCGGGTGAAAAACTGTTTTTT. The full variable domain, with the rest looked up from reference TRBV2 and TRBJ1-4, is EPEVTQTPSHQVTQMGQEVILRCVPISNHLYFYWYRQILGQKVEFLVSFYNNEISEKSEIFDDQFSVERPDGSNFTLKIRSTKLEDSAMYFCASNWGDSGEKLFFGSGTQLSVL.

The gene calls are TRBV18 and TRBJ1-1, with 7 bases lining up with TRBD1. This CDR3 has 13 residues. Unmatched junction bases numbered 9, after V lost 10 bases and J lost 4 bases. Germline V gene sequence: CDR1 KGHSH, CDR2 LQKENI. CDR3 nucleotide sequence: TGTGCCACGACAGGGATCCGATCCACTGAAGCTTTCTTT. Its protein product is CATTGIRSTEAFF.

The chain combines TRBV5-1 with TRBJ2-2; no clear D gene. CDR3 length: 17 amino acids. Germline CDR1 reads SGHRS; CDR2 reads YFSETQ. The germline V and J ends were trimmed by 0 bases and 7 bases, with 19 bases remaining between them. CDR3 sequence (DNA): TGCGCCAGCAGCTTGGTTCCGGCCTCCGCTGGAGTCGGGGAGCTGTTTTTT. Protein sequence: CASSLVPASAGVGELFF.

A remark on this clone: An end of the junction differs from the germline gene, which may be a read error. J is TRBJ2-1 and V is TRBV28; 10 nucleotides agree with TRBD1. The CDR3 length is 17 residues. CDR1 is MDHEN and CDR2 is SYDVKM in the germline V gene. The CDR3 DNA sequence: TGTGCCAGCAGTGGCCCCGGGACAGGGGCATCCTTCAATGAGCAGTTCTTC. It translates to CASSGPGTGASFNEQFF.

The CDR3 region is CASSLGGTGGYEAFF. The CDR3 DNA reads as TGTGCCAGCAGCTTAGGCGGGACAGGGGGATATGAAGCTTTCTTT. The genes are TRBV11-2 and TRBJ1-1; 11 bases are a match to TRBD1. Germline lookup yields CDR1 SGHAT and CDR2 FQNNGV. The CDR3 runs to 15 residues. The trim removed 1 base at V and 7 bases at J, leaving 5 bases unmatched.

V usage is TRBV5-1 and J usage is TRBJ1-2, with D perhaps TRBD1 (6 bases). Per the germline V gene, CDR1 is SGHRS and CDR2 is YFSETQ. V lost 0 bases and J lost 6, with 6 bases in between. This CDR3 spans 12 amino acids. CDR3 DNA: TGCGCCAGCAGCTTGGACAGGGATGGCTACACCTTC. This sequence encodes CASSLDRDGYTF.

The table lists this clone with a few counts. The chain employs TRBV7-8 and TRBJ1-3, with no clear D. Trimming pared 5 bases from V and 1 base from J, leaving 6 bases between. CDR1 SGHVS and CDR2 FQNEAQ come from the germline V gene. The CDR3 is 13 residues long. The CDR3 DNA reads TGTGCCAGCAGCATCTTATCTGGAAACACCATATATTTT. Translating gives CASSILSGNTIYF.

The V and J genes are TRBV4-2 and TRBJ1-1; D not certain. CDR3 length: 16 amino acids. V was clipped by 0 bases and J by 3 bases, with 14 bases between them. Germline values: CDR1 LGHNA, CDR2 YNFKEQ. CDR3 amino acids: CASSQEILRGHTEAFF. CDR3 in DNA: TGTGCCAGCAGCCAAGAGATTCTGCGCGGCCACACTGAAGCTTTCTTT.

The table lists this clone with a count of one. The chain couples TRBV7-9 to TRBJ1-2, with D possibly matching TRBD1 (5 bases). This CDR3 region has 15 residues. V shed 3 bases and J shed 1 base, with 12 bases lying between them. Germline lookup yields CDR1 SEHNR and CDR2 FQNEAQ (reference sequence). The CDR3 loop reads CASSLGGNSNYGYTF. In DNA, the CDR3 is TGTGCCAGCAGCTTGGGGGGAAACAGTAACTATGGCTACACCTTC. Full variable domain (outside the CDR3, taken from reference TRBV7-9 and TRBJ1-2): DTGVSQNPRHKITKRGQNVTFRCDPISEHNRLYWYRQTLGQGPEFLTYFQNEAQLEKSRLLSDRFSAERPKGSFSTLEIQRTEQGDSAMYLCASSLGGNSNYGYTFGSGTRLTVV.

The chain recombines TRBV7-9 with TRBJ2-2; the match to TRBD2 covers 10 bases. V lost 1 base and J lost 3; bases outside the gene matches: 5. The CDR3 loop spans 17 amino acids. The germline CDR1 and CDR2 sequences are SEHNR and FQNEAQ (reference sequence). The CDR3 DNA follows: TGTGCCAGCAGCTTAGGTCGTACTAGCGGGGACACCGGGGAGCTGTTTTTT. The encoded protein is CASSLGRTSGDTGELFF. Supplemented by reference TRBV7-9 and TRBJ2-2, the full variable domain reads DTGVSQNPRHKITKRGQNVTFRCDPISEHNRLYWYRQTLGQGPEFLTYFQNEAQLEKSRLLSDRFSAERPKGSFSTLEIQRTEQGDSAMYLCASSLGRTSGDTGELFFGEGSRLTVL.